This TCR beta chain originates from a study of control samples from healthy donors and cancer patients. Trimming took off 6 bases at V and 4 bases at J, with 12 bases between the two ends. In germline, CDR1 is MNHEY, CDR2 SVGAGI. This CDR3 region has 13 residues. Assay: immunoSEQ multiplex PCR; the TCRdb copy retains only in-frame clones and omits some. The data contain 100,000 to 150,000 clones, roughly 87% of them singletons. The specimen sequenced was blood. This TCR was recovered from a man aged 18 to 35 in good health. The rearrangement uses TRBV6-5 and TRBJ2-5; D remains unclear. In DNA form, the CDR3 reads TGTGCCAGCAGGAAGGACCCTCGAGAGACCCAGTACTTC. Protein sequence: CASRKDPRETQYF.